Listed below are T cell receptor beta chains from one sample, sequenced in a study of human CD8 memory T cell subsets. Reprocessing the 5' RACE reads, TCRdb reports a single entry for every CDR3 protein and omits DNA. This table holds about 3,400 distinct CDR3 sequences. Sample: CD8+ T cells from PBMCs. The receptors stem from a human donor in good health. Both conserved end residues are part of each CDR3. Rows may omit the clone size; those that give it use once, few, many or a size class.

j_gene | abundance | v_gene | CDR3aa
TRBJ2-7 | NA | TRBV4-1 | CASSPLSSSTGPAYEQYF
TRBJ2-7 | NA | TRBV7-3 | CASSLDSPWGEQYF
TRBJ1-1 | medium-sized | TRBV12-5 | CASGLVRTGNTEAFF
TRBJ2-1 | NA | TRBV19 | CASSPAVWDEQFF
TRBJ2-1 | medium-sized | TRBV20-1 | CSARQIMDNHNEQFF
TRBJ1-5 | medium-sized | TRBV5-1 | CASKIIHQTGANQPQHF
TRBJ2-1 | medium-sized | TRBV7-9 | CASSLFDSEQFF
TRBJ2-1 | medium-sized | TRBV12-5 | CASGLEASLPYNEQFF
TRBJ1-5 | medium-sized | TRBV19 | CASSIRAQPQHF
TRBJ2-3 | NA | TRBV27 | CASSSPTSGHTDTQYF
TRBJ1-5 | NA | TRBV4-2 | CASSLEQGDNQPQHF
TRBJ1-5 | NA | TRBV19 | CASSTSRNQPQHF
TRBJ2-1 | medium-sized | TRBV7-2 | CASSWGLEQFF
TRBJ2-5 | NA | TRBV6-2/TRBV6-3 | CASSHPGLEETQYF
TRBJ2-5 | medium-sized | TRBV4-1 | CASSQDDGETQYF
TRBJ2-7 | NA | TRBV4-3 | CASSQDRRLLNYEQYF
TRBJ2-5 | medium-sized | TRBV7-7 | CASSRDSGGMLSVETQYF
TRBJ1-3 | NA | TRBV29-1 | CSATVGDSGNTIYF
TRBJ1-2 | medium-sized | TRBV14 | CASSQVIGGNYGYTF
TRBJ2-1 | medium-sized | TRBV27 | CASSPLAGGDNEQFF
TRBJ2-1 | NA | TRBV7-2 | CASSLSILAGAYSYNEQFF
TRBJ1-1 | medium-sized | TRBV30 | CAWRGTGGAFF
TRBJ2-1 | NA | TRBV20-1 | CSATGTSGRRAYNEQFF
TRBJ1-2 | NA | TRBV27 | CASGVQGEGSYTF
TRBJ1-2 | medium-sized | TRBV29-1 | CSVGIQGGDGYTF
TRBJ2-1 | medium-sized | TRBV11-2 | CASSRWTSGGGEQFF